This T cell receptor beta chain comes out of a study of OX40 agonist ivuxolimab in advanced cancers. At cycle 4 day 1, cycle 7 day 1, and baseline, blood was sampled. TCRdb keeps only in-frame clones here, not all; method: immunoSEQ multiplex PCR. The sample records tens of thousands of clones, 89% being singletons. Trimming removed 5 bases at V and 0 bases at J, with 14 bases between. CDR3 length: 15 residues. CDR1 and CDR2 from the germline V gene are MNHEY and SVGAGI. The chain has TRBV6-5 and TRBJ2-7, with D tentatively TRBD1 or TRBD2 (5 bases each). The sample here was CD4+ or CD8+ T cells sorted from blood, taken in a trial of the OX40 agonist ivuxolimab. This TCR was sampled from an adult with an advanced solid tumor such as melanoma, head and neck, liver or kidney cancer. CDR3 bases: TGTGCCAGCAGTAACGACCGGGACGGCTCCTACGAGCAGTACTTC. It codes for CASSNDRDGSYEQYF.